These 2 T cell receptor beta chains originate from one sample sequenced in a study of T cells expressing NK-cell markers (dated by TCRdb to 2020 to 2022). Libraries were made using 5' RACE. TCRdb records Illumina HiSeq 2000 as the sequencer. The reads, reprocessed by TCRdb, yield one row per CDR3 protein sequence and no DNA. This specimen's table enumerates fewer than 400,000 distinct CDR3 sequences. Approximately 11% of the sample is in the top ten clones. The sequenced sample was blood T cells: a sorted CD56 or NKG2C T cell subset, CD4+ or CD8+ T cells, or bulk PBMC T cells (not recorded which). Receptor source: a woman aged 45-59 years in good health. Donor details come from another sample of the same person, matched by shared clones.

The chain carries TRBV6-1 and TRBJ2-5; TCRdb names TRBD1, which stays unverified in the absence of DNA. Germline V gene sequence: CDR1 MNHNS, CDR2 SASEGT. The CDR3 spans 15 residues. Here the CDR3 reads CASSEYQGQQETQYF.

The chain combines TRBV7-2 with TRBJ2-1; absent DNA, TCRdb's TRBD2 call cannot be checked. The CDR3 runs 19 residues. Germline-derived CDR1 and CDR2 are SGHTA and FQGNSA. The CDR3 region is CASSLRVLAGVSSYNEQFF.